This T cell receptor (beta chain) was captured by sequencing in a study of T cell responses to AZD1222 COVID-19 vaccine. Study-level results: At study baseline, merely six AZD1222 recipients were seropositive. The peak T cell response came first, and repertoires were sampled only after it. The donor cohort was predominantly white British with a female majority, and clonal diversity may have been underestimated.

Profiling relied on immunoSEQ multiplex PCR, and the TCRdb table lists in-frame clones only, not all of them. The table has about 160,000 clones, around 92% seen once. Trimming took off 5 bases at V and 0 bases at J, with 19 bases between the two ends. The CDR3 length is 18 residues. From germline, CDR1 is SGHAT and CDR2 FQNNGV. Of note for this clone: What it binds is unknown.

The TCR was taken from an adult in good health. The sample here was peripheral blood, taken on day 0 of AZD1222 vaccination. The chain joins TRBV11-2 to TRBJ2-2; D gene ambiguous. In DNA form, the CDR3 reads TGTGCCAGCAGCCGTTGGATGCCGATGGGGACGAACACCGGGGAGCTGTTTTTT. This sequence encodes CASSRWMPMGTNTGELFF. Together with reference TRBV11-2 and TRBJ2-2, the CDR3 gives the full variable domain: EAGVAQSPRYKIIEKRQSVAFWCNPISGHATLYWYQQILGQGPKLLIQFQNNGVVDDSQLPKDRFSAERLKGVDSTLKIQPAKLEDSAVYLCASSRWMPMGTNTGELFFGEGSRLTVL.